The clone carrying this T cell receptor beta chain was detected only a few times. The antigen is undetermined. V was trimmed by 10 bases and J by 2 bases, leaving 19 bases between them. The CDR3 is 15 residues long. CDR1 and CDR2 (germline): MDHEN, SYDVKM. This sample was included in a study of T-cell memory formation after mild COVID-19. Constant-segment-primed 5'RACE gave TCR alpha and TCR beta cDNA libraries with sample barcodes and UMIs. TCRdb analysed the 5' RACE reads with MiXCR anew, one entry per CDR3 protein. The sample carries 30,000 to 35,000 distinct CDR3 sequences, 7% to 8% recorded once. Findings and caveats of the study: Some clones that responded turned up in pre-infection memory, which suggests that cross-reactive memory joined in. Clones that got smaller from day 15 to 85 had even CD4/CD8, while clones growing later tipped toward CD4+. Contracting CD4+ clones were located mainly in CM and EM, and CD8+ clones in EMRA.

The specimen sequenced was PBMCs or a T cell subset sorted from them (not recorded which). This sequence originates from a young man who had mild COVID-19 (a few samples of this study predate the infection). Cell type and time point are not known. The rearrangement uses TRBV28 and TRBJ2-3, with D perhaps matching TRBD2 (6 bases). CDR3 loop: CATTIYAGLTDTQYF. The DNA for the CDR3 is TGTGCCACCACGATCTATGCGGGACTCACAGATACGCAGTATTTT.